This TCR beta chain was obtained from a study of T cell responses to AZD1222 COVID-19 vaccine. Profiling relied on immunoSEQ multiplex PCR, and the TCRdb table lists in-frame clones only, not all of them. Among roughly 120,000 clones listed, more than 85% were seen once. Germline loops: CDR1 SGHTA, CDR2 FQGNSA. This CDR3 has 15 residues. V lost 5 bases, J lost 2 bases, and 15 bases lay in between. The chain couples TRBV7-2 to TRBJ1-2, with D tentatively TRBD1 (5 bases). The TCR was taken from an adult who received the AZD1222 COVID-19 vaccine. The specimen comprised peripheral blood, sampled 28 days after the second AZD1222 dose. The CDR3 is CASSAYWGDNYGYTF. The CDR3 DNA reads as TGTGCCAGCAGCGCCTACTGGGGGGACAACTATGGCTACACCTTC.